The rows below give T cell receptor beta chains drawn from one sample of a study of beta chain features in type 1 diabetes. Some clones are missing from TCRdb's copy, which holds only in-frame ones; the method was immunoSEQ multiplex PCR. The sample yields hundreds of thousands of clones, around 15% seen once. Material for sequencing was naive CD4+ T cells from blood. These receptor sequences come from a man between 18 and 29 years old with type 1 diabetes. CDR3s include the opening cysteine and the closing phenylalanine or tryptophan. Each record gives: J gene, V gene, CDR3 length, D gene, clone size, CDR3 DNA, CDR3 protein. D genes are given only for firm matches. Size tells how often a clone was seen (once, few, many) or the class of an expanded clone, and some rows leave it out.

j_gene: TRBJ1-5
v_gene: TRBV4-1
len: 17
d_gene: -
abundance: -
CDR3nt: TGCGCCAGCAGCCGTTTTCGAGGTGGACAGCAGAATCAGCCCCAGCATTTT
CDR3aa: CASSRFRGGQQNQPQHF

j_gene: TRBJ2-7
v_gene: TRBV5-1
len: 14
d_gene: -
abundance: once
CDR3nt: TGCGCCAGCAGCTCGGGGTCGGGAAACTACGAGCAGTACTTC
CDR3aa: CASSSGSGNYEQYF

j_gene: TRBJ1-2
v_gene: TRBV29-1
len: 13
d_gene: -
abundance: -
CDR3nt: TGCAGCGTTGAAAAAGTGACTAACTATGGCTACACCTTC
CDR3aa: CSVEKVTNYGYTF

j_gene: TRBJ2-6
v_gene: TRBV7-3
len: 21
d_gene: TRBD1
abundance: few
CDR3nt: TGTGCCAGCAGCTTAAATGACCGTTTCGGGACAGGTCCCTCTGGGGCCAACGTCCTGACTTTC
CDR3aa: CASSLNDRFGTGPSGANVLTF

j_gene: TRBJ1-1
v_gene: TRBV28
len: 11
d_gene: TRBD1
abundance: -
CDR3nt: TGTGCCAGCAGGGGGACAGTCCGGACTTTCTTT
CDR3aa: CASRGTVRTFF

j_gene: TRBJ2-1
v_gene: TRBV7-7
len: 15
d_gene: -
abundance: -
CDR3nt: TGTGCTAGCAGCTCGTGGACTGCTAACTACAATGAGCAGTTCTTC
CDR3aa: CASSSWTANYNEQFF

j_gene: TRBJ2-3
v_gene: TRBV7-2
len: 15
d_gene: -
abundance: -
CDR3nt: TGTGCCAGCAGCTTAGCATCTTCTAGCACAGATACGCAGTATTTT
CDR3aa: CASSLASSSTDTQYF

j_gene: TRBJ1-5
v_gene: TRBV28
len: 15
d_gene: -
abundance: -
CDR3nt: TGTGCCAGCACCCCTGGGGCAGCGGGGGGACAGCCCCAGCATTTT
CDR3aa: CASTPGAAGGQPQHF

j_gene: TRBJ1-5
v_gene: TRBV6-1
len: 14
d_gene: TRBD1
abundance: few
CDR3nt: TGTGCCAGCAGTGTAACAGGGGCAGGTCAGCCCCAGCATTTT
CDR3aa: CASSVTGAGQPQHF

j_gene: TRBJ2-7
v_gene: TRBV6-5
len: 15
d_gene: TRBD1
abundance: few
CDR3nt: TGTGCCAGCAGTCACCCTCCGGGGACAGCCTACGAGCAGTACTTC
CDR3aa: CASSHPPGTAYEQYF

j_gene: TRBJ1-1
v_gene: TRBV25-1
len: 16
d_gene: -
abundance: -
CDR3nt: TGTGCCAGCAGTGAACCCACAGGGCGAGGGGACACTGAAGCTTTCTTT
CDR3aa: CASSEPTGRGDTEAFF